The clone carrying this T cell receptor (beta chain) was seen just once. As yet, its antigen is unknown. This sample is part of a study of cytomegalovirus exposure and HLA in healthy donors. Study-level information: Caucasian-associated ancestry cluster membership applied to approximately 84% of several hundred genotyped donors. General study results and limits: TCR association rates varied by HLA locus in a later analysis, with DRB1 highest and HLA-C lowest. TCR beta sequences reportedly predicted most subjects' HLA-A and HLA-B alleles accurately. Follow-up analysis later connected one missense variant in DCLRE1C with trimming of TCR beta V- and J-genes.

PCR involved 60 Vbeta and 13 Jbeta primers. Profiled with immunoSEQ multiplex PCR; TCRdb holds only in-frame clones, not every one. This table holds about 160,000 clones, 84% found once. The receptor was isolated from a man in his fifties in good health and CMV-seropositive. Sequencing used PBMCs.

The CDR3 nucleotides read TGTGCCAGTAACTCGCCACGGACGGGAGTCACTAACTATGGCTACACCTTC. Its protein is CASNSPRTGVTNYGYTF. This sequence joins TRBV19 and TRBJ1-2; D gene unclear. The CDR3 length is 17 residues. CDR1 LNHDA and CDR2 SQIVND come from the germline V gene (reference sequence). V gave up 7 bases and J gave up 0 bases, with 21 bases separating them.